Listed here is a single T cell receptor (beta chain). As yet, its antigen is unknown. This specimen belongs to a study of T cell responses to AZD1222 COVID-19 vaccine. Whole-study findings and limits: Nearly half of spike-specific TCRs reportedly target variant regions that are unmutated in the B.1.351 and B.1.1.7 variants. Of the AZD1222 recipients, only 5 to 7 were seropositive at baseline. Possibly, clonal diversity was underestimated; donors were largely white British and included more females. Sampled repertoires all dated from after the peak T cell response.

The CDR3 spans 17 residues. TCRdb's table, derived via immunoSEQ multiplex PCR, lists solely in-frame clones and lacks some. Of fewer than 110,000 clones listed, roughly 87% are singletons. The sequencing here drew on peripheral blood, taken on day 0 of AZD1222 vaccination. The sequence came from an adult in good health. This chain uses TRBV21-1 with TRBJ1-5; TRBD1, as called in the table, went unchecked against the DNA. TRBV21-1 has pseudogene status. The CDR3 sequence: CASGSGHRDYSNQPQHF. The DNA for the CDR3 is TGTGCCAGCGGCTCGGGACACCGAGATTATAGCAATCAGCCCCAGCATTTT.